This T cell receptor beta chain was sequenced during a study of blood T cells in healthy people across ages. This clonotype showed up just a few times. Its antigen is unknown. The CDR3 totals 14 residues. V was clipped by 0 bases and J by 8 bases, with 13 bases between them. Study-wide points: Observed TCR beta diversity per million T cells went down as age went up. This fall followed a roughly linear course with age. No conclusive comparison of naive versus antigen-experienced cells was possible with unsorted PBMCs.

Next came a second PCR, run for about 7 to 11 cycles, which used a sample-barcoded 5' primer along with a J-beta primer mix. TCRdb analysed the 5' RACE reads with MiXCR anew, one entry per CDR3 protein. The data hold about 930,000 distinct CDR3 sequences, with 25% to 35% observed a single time. This same sample was also taken into another study, of T cells of mothers and their children. That investigation notes: Related mother-child pairs shared marginally more repertoire than unrelated pairs, though not significantly. Researchers found no T cell clones that were persistent and microchimeric.

The TCR originated in a woman between 40 and 50 years old in good health. The material sequenced was blood. The chain links TRBV12-3 or TRBV12-4 to TRBJ1-2; D might be TRBD1 (5 bases). CDR3 coding DNA: TGTGCCAGCAGTTTAGCGCATGACAGATGGGGCTACACCTTC. Translation: CASSLAHDRWGYTF.